Ten or more counts support the clone carrying this T cell receptor beta chain. This sample was taken from a study of human T cells and chemical hapten exposure. Via MiXCR, TCRdb re-called the RACE reads, giving one row per CDR3 protein. The data contain about 340,000 distinct CDR3 sequences, around 7% of them singletons. Germline-derived CDR1 and CDR2 are DFQATT and SNEGSKA (reference sequence). The V gene end was trimmed by 3 bases and the J gene end by 6 bases; junction bases not matched to a gene: 3. The CDR3 runs to 14 residues. Time point specified: patch test 1, 2 weeks after DPC sensitization. Treatment described: therapeutic diphenylcyclopropenone sensitization with weekly scalp DPC.

This rearrangement joins TRBV20-1 to TRBJ2-7; 15 bases agree with TRBD2. This clonotype was obtained from a woman aged 18-30 years with alopecia areata. Some clones in this sample may be carry-over from other donors' samples. The specimen was whole blood, collected in connection with sensitization to the hapten diphenylcyclopropenone (DPC). In nucleotides, the CDR3 is TGCAGTGCTAGGGAGGGACTAGCGGGGGGCGAGCAGTACTTC. Its translation is CSAREGLAGGEQYF.